This T cell receptor (beta chain) was sequenced for a study of cytomegalovirus exposure and HLA in healthy donors. With 0 bases clipped from V and 4 bases from J, the junction kept 12 bases outside the gene matches. The germline V gene has CDR1 SGHNT and CDR2 YYREEE (reference sequence). This CDR3 contains 17 residues. In the case of this clone: What it binds is unknown.

The PCR made use of 60 Vbeta and 13 Jbeta primers. TCRdb's copy holds only in-frame clones and misses some; the assay was immunoSEQ multiplex PCR. In the table there are roughly 140,000 clones, about 82% of which are singletons. General study results and limits: The authors listed 164 TCR beta chains as cytomegalovirus-associated. Likely technical artifact: a cluster of highly shared sequence variants. An Asian-associated ancestry cluster reportedly showed fewer N-insertions than the approximately 650-donor mean in a later analysis.

This receptor was taken from a male donor in good health and CMV-seronegative. The V gene is TRBV5-4, the J gene TRBJ2-5, with 7 nucleotides matching TRBD2. The sample comprised PBMCs. DNA for the CDR3: TGTGCCAGCAGCTTGGCTTTTTCTAGCGGTGGCGCAGAGACCCAGTACTTC. Translating it yields CASSLAFSSGGAETQYF. Complete variable domain (other parts from reference TRBV5-4 and TRBJ2-5): ETGVTQSPTHLIKTRGQQVTLRCSSQSGHNTVSWYQQALGQGPQFIFQYYREEENGRGNFPPRFSGLQFPNYSSELNVNALELDDSALYLCASSLAFSSGGAETQYFGPGTRLLVL.